This entry features one TCR beta chain sequence. Its antigen remains unidentified. The sample is drawn from a study of CD8 T cells in ankylosing spondylitis. Whole-study findings and limits: For ankylosing spondylitis blood, a TCR beta motif of about eight highly homologous variants appeared characteristic. Disease-associated clones were CD8+ and fairly uncommon in peripheral blood. Clones tied to disease were said to be significantly enriched in matched ankylosing spondylitis synovial fluid.

The CDR3 is 14 residues long. Trimming removed 3 bases at V and 3 bases at J, with 10 bases between. CDR1 KGHSH and CDR2 LQKENI come from the germline V gene. A single record per CDR3 protein comes from TCRdb applying MiXCR to the 5' RACE reads. In the table there are approximately 300,000 distinct CDR3 sequences, approximately 8.2% of which are singletons. This sequence joins TRBV18 and TRBJ2-3, with D possibly being TRBD2 (5 bases). This sequence originates from a male donor with ankylosing spondylitis. The sample was blood, either unsorted or a sorted T cell fraction (not recorded which). The CDR3 protein is CASSPLGETDTQYF. The CDR3 nucleotides read TGTGCCAGCTCACCTTTGGGAGAGACAGATACGCAGTATTTT.